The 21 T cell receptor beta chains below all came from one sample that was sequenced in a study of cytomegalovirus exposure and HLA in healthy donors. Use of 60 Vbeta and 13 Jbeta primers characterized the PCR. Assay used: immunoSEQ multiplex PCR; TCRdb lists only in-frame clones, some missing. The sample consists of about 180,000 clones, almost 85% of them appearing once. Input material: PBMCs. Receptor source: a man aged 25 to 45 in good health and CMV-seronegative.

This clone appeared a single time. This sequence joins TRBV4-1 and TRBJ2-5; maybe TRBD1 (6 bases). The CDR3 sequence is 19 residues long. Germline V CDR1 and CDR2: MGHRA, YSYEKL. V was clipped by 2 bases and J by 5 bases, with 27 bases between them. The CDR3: CASSQLFSADSSTGETQYF. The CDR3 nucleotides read TGCGCCAGCAGCCAATTGTTCTCCGCGGACAGCTCGACCGGGGAGACCCAGTACTTC.

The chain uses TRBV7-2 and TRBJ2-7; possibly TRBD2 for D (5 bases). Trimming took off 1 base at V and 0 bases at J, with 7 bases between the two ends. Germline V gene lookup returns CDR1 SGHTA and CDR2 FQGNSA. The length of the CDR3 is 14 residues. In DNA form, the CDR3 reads TGTGCCAGCAGCTTAGGGCGGGCCTCCTACGAGCAGTACTTC. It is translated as CASSLGRASYEQYF.

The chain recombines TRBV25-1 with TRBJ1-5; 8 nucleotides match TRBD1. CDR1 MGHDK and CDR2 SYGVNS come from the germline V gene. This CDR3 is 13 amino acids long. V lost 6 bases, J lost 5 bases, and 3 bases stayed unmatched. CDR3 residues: CASRDRGDQPQHF. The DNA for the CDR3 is TGTGCCAGCAGAGACAGGGGAGATCAGCCCCAGCATTTT.

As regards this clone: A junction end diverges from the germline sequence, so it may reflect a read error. DNA of the CDR3: TGTTCCAGCAGCCCGGGACTAGCGGGGGGTAGCACAGATACGCAGTATTTT. It is translated as CSSSPGLAGGSTDTQYF. The genes are TRBV7-9 and TRBJ2-3; 15 bases are shared with TRBD2. Per germline, CDR1 SEHNR and CDR2 FQNEAQ (reference sequence). The CDR3 sequence is 17 residues long.

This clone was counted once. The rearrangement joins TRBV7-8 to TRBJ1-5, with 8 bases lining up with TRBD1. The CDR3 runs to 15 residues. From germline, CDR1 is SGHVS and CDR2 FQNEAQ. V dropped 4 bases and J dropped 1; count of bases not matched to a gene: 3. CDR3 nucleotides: TGTGCCAGCAGCTCCCAGGGGGCCAGCAATCAGCCCCAGCATTTT. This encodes CASSSQGASNQPQHF.

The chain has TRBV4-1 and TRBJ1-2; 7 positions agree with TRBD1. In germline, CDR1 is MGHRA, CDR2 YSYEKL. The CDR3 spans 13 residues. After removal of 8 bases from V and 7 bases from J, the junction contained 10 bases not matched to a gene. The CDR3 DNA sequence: TGCGCCAGCCGTGATGACAGGGCCGGTGGCTACACCTTC. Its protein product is CASRDDRAGGYTF.

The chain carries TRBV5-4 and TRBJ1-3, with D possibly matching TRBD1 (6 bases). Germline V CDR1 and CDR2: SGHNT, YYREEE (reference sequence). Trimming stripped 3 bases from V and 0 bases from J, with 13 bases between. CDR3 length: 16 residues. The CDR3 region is CASSYGGRPSGNTIYF. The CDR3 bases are TGTGCCAGCAGCTATGGGGGCCGCCCCTCTGGAAACACCATATATTTT.

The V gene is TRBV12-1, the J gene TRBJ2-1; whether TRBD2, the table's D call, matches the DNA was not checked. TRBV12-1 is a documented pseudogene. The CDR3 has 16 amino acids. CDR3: CASSLFPGRTYNEQFF. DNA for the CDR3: TGTGCCAGCAGCTTATTCCCCGGGAGGACCTACAATGAGCAGTTCTTC.

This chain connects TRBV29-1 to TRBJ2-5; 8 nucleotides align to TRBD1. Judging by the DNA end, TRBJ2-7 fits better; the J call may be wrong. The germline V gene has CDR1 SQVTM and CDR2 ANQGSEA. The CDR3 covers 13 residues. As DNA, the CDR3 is TGCAGCGTGACAGGGGCGGTTACCTACGAGCAGTACTTC. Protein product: CSVTGAVTYEQYF.

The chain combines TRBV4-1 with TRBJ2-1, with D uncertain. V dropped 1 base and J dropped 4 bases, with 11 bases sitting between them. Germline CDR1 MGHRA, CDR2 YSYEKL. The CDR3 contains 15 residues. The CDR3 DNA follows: TGCGCCAGCAGCCAAGCGAGCGAACTTTACAATGAGCAGTTCTTC. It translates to CASSQASELYNEQFF.

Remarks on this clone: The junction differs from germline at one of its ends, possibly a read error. This chain's CDR3 is CSVEEDRRGGYAF. Here the CDR3 DNA reads TGCAGCGTTGAAGAGGACAGGCGAGGGGGCTACGCCTTC. The rearrangement joins TRBV29-1 to TRBJ1-2, with 7 positions matching TRBD1. The germline CDR1 and CDR2 sequences are SQVTM and ANQGSEA. The CDR3 sequence is 13 residues long.

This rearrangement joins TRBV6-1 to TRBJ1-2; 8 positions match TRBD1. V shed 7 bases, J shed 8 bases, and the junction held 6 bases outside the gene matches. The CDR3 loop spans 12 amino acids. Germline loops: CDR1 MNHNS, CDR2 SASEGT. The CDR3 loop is CASKAGGGGYTF. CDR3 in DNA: TGTGCCAGCAAGGCAGGGGGCGGGGGCTACACCTTC.

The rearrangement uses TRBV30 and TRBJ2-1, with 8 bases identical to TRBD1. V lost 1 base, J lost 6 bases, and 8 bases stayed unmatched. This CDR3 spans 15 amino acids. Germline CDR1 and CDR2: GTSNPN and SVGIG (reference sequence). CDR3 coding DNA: TGTGCCTGGAGTGGTGCAGGGGGCATTCCCAATGAGCAGTTCTTC. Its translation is CAWSGAGGIPNEQFF.

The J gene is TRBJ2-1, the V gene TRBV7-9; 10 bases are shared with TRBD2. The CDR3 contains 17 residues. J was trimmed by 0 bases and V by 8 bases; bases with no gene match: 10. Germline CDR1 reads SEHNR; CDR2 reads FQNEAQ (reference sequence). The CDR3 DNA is TGTGCCAGCCTACCGCGGGGACTAGCGAGCTCCTACAATGAGCAGTTCTTC. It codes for CASLPRGLASSYNEQFF.

The CDR3 loop is CASKFSGRNNEQFF. In DNA, the CDR3 is TGTGCCAGTAAGTTTTCCGGGAGGAACAATGAGCAGTTCTTC. The chain joins TRBV19 to TRBJ2-1, with 7 bases identical to TRBD2. V shed 7 bases, J shed 5 bases, and the junction held 8 bases outside the gene matches. This CDR3 has 14 residues. Per the germline V gene, CDR1 is LNHDA and CDR2 is SQIVND (reference sequence).

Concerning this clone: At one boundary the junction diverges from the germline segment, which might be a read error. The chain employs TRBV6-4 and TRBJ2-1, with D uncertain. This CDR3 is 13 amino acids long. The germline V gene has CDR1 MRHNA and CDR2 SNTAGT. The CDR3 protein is CASSVDSDNEQFF. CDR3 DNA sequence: TGTGCCAGCAGTGTTGACTCCGACAATGAGCAGTTCTTC.

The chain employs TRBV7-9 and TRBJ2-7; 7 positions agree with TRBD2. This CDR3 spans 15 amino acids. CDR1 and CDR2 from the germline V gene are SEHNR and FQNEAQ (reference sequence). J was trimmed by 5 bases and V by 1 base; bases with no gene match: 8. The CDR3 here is CASSLGREEVNEQYF. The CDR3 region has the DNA TGTGCCAGCAGCTTAGGCCGGGAGGAGGTGAACGAGCAGTACTTC. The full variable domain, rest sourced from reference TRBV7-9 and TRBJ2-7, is DTGVSQNPRHKITKRGQNVTFRCDPISEHNRLYWYRQTLGQGPEFLTYFQNEAQLEKSRLLSDRFSAERPKGSFSTLEIQRTEQGDSAMYLCASSLGREEVNEQYFGPGTRLTVT.

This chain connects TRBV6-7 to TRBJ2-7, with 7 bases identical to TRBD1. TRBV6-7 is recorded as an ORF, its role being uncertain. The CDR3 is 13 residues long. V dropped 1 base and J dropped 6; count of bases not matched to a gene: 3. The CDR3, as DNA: TGTGCCAGCAGTTACTTACAGGGGTGCGAGCAGTACTTC. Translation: CASSYLQGCEQYF.

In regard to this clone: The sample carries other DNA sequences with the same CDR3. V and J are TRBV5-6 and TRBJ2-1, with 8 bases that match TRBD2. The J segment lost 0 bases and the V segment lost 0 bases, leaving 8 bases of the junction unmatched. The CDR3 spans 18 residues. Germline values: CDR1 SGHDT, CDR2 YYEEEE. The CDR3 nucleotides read TGTGCCAGCAGCTTGGAATCGTCGAGCGGGAGCTCCTACAATGAGCAGTTCTTC. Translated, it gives CASSLESSSGSSYNEQFF.

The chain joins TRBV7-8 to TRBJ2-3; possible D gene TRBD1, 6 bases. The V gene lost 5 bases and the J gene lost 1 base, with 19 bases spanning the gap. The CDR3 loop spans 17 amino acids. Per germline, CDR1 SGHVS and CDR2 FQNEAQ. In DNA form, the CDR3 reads TGTGCCAGCAGCCCTAGAAGGACAGCCGAGGGCACAGATACGCAGTATTTT. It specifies CASSPRRTAEGTDTQYF.

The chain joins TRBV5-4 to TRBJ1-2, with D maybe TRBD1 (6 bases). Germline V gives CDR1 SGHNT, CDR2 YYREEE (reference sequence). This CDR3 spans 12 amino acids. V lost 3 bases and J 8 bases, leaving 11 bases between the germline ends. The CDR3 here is CASSSQGGGYTF. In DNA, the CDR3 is TGTGCCAGCAGCTCACAGGGAGGGGGCTACACCTTC.